The clone carrying this TCR beta chain was counted many times. No antigen is known for it. The data were obtained in a study of T-cell memory formation after mild COVID-19. V was trimmed by 0 bases and J by 5 bases, leaving 11 bases between them. CDR3 length: 14 residues. CDR1 and CDR2 from the germline V gene are SGHAT and FQNNGV. TCRalpha and TCRbeta libraries used 5'RACE with constant-segment primers and UMIs. TCRdb reprocessed the 5' RACE reads via MiXCR and lists one record per CDR3 protein. The repertoire consists of about 29,000 distinct CDR3 sequences, with around 12% occurring once and the leading ten covering roughly 15%. The study's findings and limits: The CD4+ clones that contracted clustered mainly within CM and EM, and the CD8+ clones concentrated in EMRA. Cross-reactive memory appears to have joined, as suggested by some responding clones showing up in pre-infection memory.

Sequencing input: PBMCs or a T cell subset sorted from them (not recorded which). This sequence joins TRBV11-2 and TRBJ2-7; D possibly corresponds to TRBD1 (6 bases). This receptor was obtained from an adult woman who had mild COVID-19 (a few samples of this study predate the infection). Cell type and time point are not known. The CDR3 reads CASSLDQGLDEQYF. CDR3 bases: TGTGCCAGCAGCTTAGATCAGGGGCTGGACGAGCAGTACTTC.